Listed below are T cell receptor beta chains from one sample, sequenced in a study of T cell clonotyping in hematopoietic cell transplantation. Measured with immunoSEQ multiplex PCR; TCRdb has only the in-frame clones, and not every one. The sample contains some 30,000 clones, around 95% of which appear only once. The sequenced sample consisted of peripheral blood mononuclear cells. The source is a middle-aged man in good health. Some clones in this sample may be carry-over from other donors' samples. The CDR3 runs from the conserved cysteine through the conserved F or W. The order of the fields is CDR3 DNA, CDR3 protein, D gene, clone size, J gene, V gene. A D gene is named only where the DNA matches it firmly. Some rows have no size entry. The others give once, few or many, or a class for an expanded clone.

CDR3nt: TGTGCCAGCAGCTTAATGGGACAGGGAGGTTATCAGCCCCAGCATTTT; CDR3aa: CASSLMGQGGYQPQHF; d_gene: TRBD1; abundance: NA; j_gene: TRBJ1-5; v_gene: TRBV5-6
CDR3nt: TGTGCCAGCAGCTTACTCGGGACAGCTAACTATGGCTACACCTTC; CDR3aa: CASSLLGTANYGYTF; d_gene: TRBD1; abundance: once; j_gene: TRBJ1-2; v_gene: TRBV11-2
CDR3nt: TGTGCCAGTATGGGACCGAACAATCAGCCCCAGCATTTT; CDR3aa: CASMGPNNQPQHF; d_gene: NA; abundance: NA; j_gene: TRBJ1-5; v_gene: TRBV19
CDR3nt: TGCGCCAGCAGCTTGGACAGCTTAAATGAAAAACTGTTTTTT; CDR3aa: CASSLDSLNEKLFF; d_gene: NA; abundance: NA; j_gene: TRBJ1-4; v_gene: TRBV5-1
CDR3nt: TGTGCCAGCGGACGGGCGGGCTATGGCTACACCTTC; CDR3aa: CASGRAGYGYTF; d_gene: NA; abundance: NA; j_gene: TRBJ1-2; v_gene: TRBV6-6
CDR3nt: TGTGCCAGCAGTGAACGTCTCACGGCGGGGCCCTACGAGCAGTACTTC; CDR3aa: CASSERLTAGPYEQYF; d_gene: NA; abundance: NA; j_gene: TRBJ2-7; v_gene: TRBV2
CDR3nt: TGTGCCAGCAGCTTCGACAGGGGGGGATCACCCCTCCACTTT; CDR3aa: CASSFDRGGSPLHF; d_gene: TRBD1; abundance: NA; j_gene: TRBJ1-6; v_gene: TRBV5-5
CDR3nt: TGTGCCAGCAGCTTAGGGGGGCGCCGAAGGGCTACTGAAGCTTTCTTT; CDR3aa: CASSLGGRRRATEAFF; d_gene: NA; abundance: NA; j_gene: TRBJ1-1; v_gene: TRBV7-9
CDR3nt: TGCGCCAGTGGGCTAGCGGACTATGGCTACACCTTC; CDR3aa: CASGLADYGYTF; d_gene: NA; abundance: NA; j_gene: TRBJ1-2; v_gene: TRBV10-2
CDR3nt: TGCGCCAGCAGCTATACCAGGGGAGTCGGTTCACCCCTCCACTTT; CDR3aa: CASSYTRGVGSPLHF; d_gene: NA; abundance: NA; j_gene: TRBJ1-6; v_gene: TRBV4-3
CDR3nt: TGTGCCAGCAGTTATTTTTACACAGATACGCAGTATTTT; CDR3aa: CASSYFYTDTQYF; d_gene: NA; abundance: NA; j_gene: TRBJ2-3; v_gene: TRBV6-5
CDR3nt: TGTGCCTGGAGTTGGGTTAACTATGGCTACACCTTC; CDR3aa: CAWSWVNYGYTF; d_gene: NA; abundance: NA; j_gene: TRBJ1-2; v_gene: TRBV30
CDR3nt: TGTGCCAGCAGTCCGACAGGACTTTATGAAAAACTGTTTTTT; CDR3aa: CASSPTGLYEKLFF; d_gene: NA; abundance: NA; j_gene: TRBJ1-4; v_gene: TRBV27
CDR3nt: TGTGCCAGCAGCAAGGACGGTAACTCCTATAATTCACCCCTCCACTTT; CDR3aa: CASSKDGNSYNSPLHF; d_gene: NA; abundance: NA; j_gene: TRBJ1-6; v_gene: TRBV5-4
CDR3nt: TGTGCCAGCAGCCAATCTGGCAGGGTCTACGAGCAGTACTTC; CDR3aa: CASSQSGRVYEQYF; d_gene: NA; abundance: NA; j_gene: TRBJ2-7; v_gene: TRBV14
CDR3nt: TGCAGCGTTGACCCCAATCAGGGCACCGGGGAGCTGTTTTTT; CDR3aa: CSVDPNQGTGELFF; d_gene: NA; abundance: NA; j_gene: TRBJ2-2; v_gene: TRBV29-1
CDR3nt: TGTGCCAGCAGCGGAAACACAGGGCCCTTGGGGGGCAATGAGCAGTTCTTC; CDR3aa: CASSGNTGPLGGNEQFF; d_gene: NA; abundance: NA; j_gene: TRBJ2-1; v_gene: TRBV9